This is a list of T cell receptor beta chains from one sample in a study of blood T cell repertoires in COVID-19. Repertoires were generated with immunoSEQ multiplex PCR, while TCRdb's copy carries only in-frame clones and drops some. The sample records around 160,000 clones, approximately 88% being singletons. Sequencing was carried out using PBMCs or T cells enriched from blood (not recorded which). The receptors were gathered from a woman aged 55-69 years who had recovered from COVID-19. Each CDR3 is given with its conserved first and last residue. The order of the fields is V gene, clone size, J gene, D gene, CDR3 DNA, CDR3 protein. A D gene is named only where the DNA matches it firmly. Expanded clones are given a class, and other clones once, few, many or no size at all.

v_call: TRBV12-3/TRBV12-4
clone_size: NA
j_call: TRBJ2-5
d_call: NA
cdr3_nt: TGTGCCAGCAGTCCTACAGACGAGACCCAGTACTTC
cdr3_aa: CASSPTDETQYF

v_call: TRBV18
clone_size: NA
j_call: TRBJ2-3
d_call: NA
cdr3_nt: TGTGCCAGCTCACCACCCACTCTCCAGGGGGGAACCACAGATACGCAGTATTTT
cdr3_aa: CASSPPTLQGGTTDTQYF

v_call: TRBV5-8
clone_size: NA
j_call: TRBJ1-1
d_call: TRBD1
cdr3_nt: TGTGCCAGCAGCTTGTTCTTGGGGACAGGGGGCCACCTGGCTGGAGCTTTCTTT
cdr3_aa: CASSLFLGTGGHLAGAFF

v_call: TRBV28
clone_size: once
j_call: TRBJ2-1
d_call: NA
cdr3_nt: TGTGCCAGCATTTTTGGGCAGGGGCTCTACAATGAGCAGTTCTTC
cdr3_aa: CASIFGQGLYNEQFF

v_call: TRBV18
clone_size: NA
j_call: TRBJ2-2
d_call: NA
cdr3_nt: TGTGCCAGCTCACAACAGGGGAACACCGGGGAGCTGTTTTTT
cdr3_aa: CASSQQGNTGELFF

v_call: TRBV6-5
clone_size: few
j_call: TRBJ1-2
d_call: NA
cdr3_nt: TGTGCCAGCAGATCCCGGGGAGGCTACACCTTC
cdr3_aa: CASRSRGGYTF

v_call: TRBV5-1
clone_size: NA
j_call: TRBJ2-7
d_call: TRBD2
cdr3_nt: TGCGCCAGCTGCGGGACTAGCGGGGTGGGAGAGCAGTACTTC
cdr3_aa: CASCGTSGVGEQYF

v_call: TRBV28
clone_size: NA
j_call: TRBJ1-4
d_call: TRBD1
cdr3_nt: TGTGCCAGCAGCGTCATCGCTCCCTCAGGGGGCGAAAGTGAAAAACTGTTTTTT
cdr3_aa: CASSVIAPSGGESEKLFF

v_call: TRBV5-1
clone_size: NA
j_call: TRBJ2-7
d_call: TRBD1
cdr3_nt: TGCGCCAGCAGCTGGACAGGGGTGTCCTACGAGCAGTACTTC
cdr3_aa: CASSWTGVSYEQYF

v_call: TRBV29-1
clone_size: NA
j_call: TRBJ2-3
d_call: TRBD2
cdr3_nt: TGCAGCGTTGACCCACCGGGACTAGCGAGCACAGATACGCAGTATTTT
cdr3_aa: CSVDPPGLASTDTQYF